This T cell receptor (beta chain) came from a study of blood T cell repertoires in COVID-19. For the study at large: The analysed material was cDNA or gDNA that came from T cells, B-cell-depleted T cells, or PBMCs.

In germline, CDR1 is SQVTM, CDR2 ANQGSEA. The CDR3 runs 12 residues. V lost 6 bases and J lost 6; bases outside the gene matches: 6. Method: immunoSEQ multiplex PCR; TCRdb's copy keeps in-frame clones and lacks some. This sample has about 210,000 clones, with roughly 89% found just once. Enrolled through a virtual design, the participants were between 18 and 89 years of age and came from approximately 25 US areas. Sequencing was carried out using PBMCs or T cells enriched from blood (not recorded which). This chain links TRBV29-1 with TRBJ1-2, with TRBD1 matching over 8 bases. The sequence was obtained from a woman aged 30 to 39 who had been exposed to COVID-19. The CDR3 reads CSVSDREDGYTF. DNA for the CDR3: TGCAGCGTCTCGGACAGGGAGGATGGCTACACCTTC.